Listed below are T cell receptor beta chains from one sample, sequenced in a study of T cell repertoires in cytomegalovirus infection. One entry per CDR3 protein, called by TCRdb with MiXCR from the reads. The sample contains some 940,000 distinct CDR3 sequences, 31% of which appear only once. Antigens for these TCRs are unknown. The material sequenced was cultured CD8+ T cells from PBMCs, taken from culture after CMV antigen stimulation. Every receptor here comes from a human donor in good health (CMV status not recorded). Some clones in this sample may be carry-over from other donors' samples. CDR3s include the opening cysteine and the closing phenylalanine or tryptophan. Fields, in order: J gene, D gene, clone size, V gene, CDR3 protein, CDR3 DNA. D genes are given only for firm matches. Only part of the rows carry a size: once, few, many, or a class if the clone is expanded.

J: TRBJ2-1; D: -; size: few; V: TRBV6-2/TRBV6-3; CDR3: CASSLGVARQYNEQFF; DNA: TGTGCCAGCAGTCTAGGCGTAGCGAGACAATACAATGAGCAGTTCTTC
J: TRBJ1-1; D: TRBD1; size: -; V: TRBV19; CDR3: CASSIGFSGTGGSRAEAFF; DNA: TGTGCCAGTAGTATAGGGTTTTCGGGGACAGGGGGCTCGAGGGCTGAAGCTTTCTTT
J: TRBJ2-1; D: TRBD2; size: many; V: TRBV7-9; CDR3: CASSSPSGFNYNEQFF; DNA: TGTGCCAGCAGCTCCCCTAGCGGGTTCAACTACAATGAGCAGTTCTTC
J: TRBJ1-4; D: -; size: -; V: TRBV15; CDR3: CATSVQGATNEKLFF; DNA: TGTGCCACCAGCGTACAGGGAGCAACTAATGAAAAACTGTTTTTT
J: TRBJ2-5; D: TRBD2; size: -; V: TRBV6-1; CDR3: CANSTPPGLAGGETQYF; DNA: TGTGCCAACAGTACCCCCCCGGGACTAGCGGGGGGAGAGACCCAGTACTTC
J: TRBJ2-3; D: -; size: -; V: TRBV4-1; CDR3: CTSSRGRSSTDTQYF; DNA: TGCACCAGCAGCCGGGGTCGTTCTAGCACAGATACGCAGTATTTT
J: TRBJ2-7; D: TRBD2; size: many; V: TRBV7-6; CDR3: CASSSLGTSGDYEQYF; DNA: TGTGCCAGCAGCTCATTAGGGACTAGCGGGGACTACGAGCAGTACTTC
J: TRBJ2-5; D: -; size: -; V: TRBV4-1; CDR3: CASSQDIGHSQETQYF; DNA: TGCGCCAGCAGCCAAGATATAGGGCACAGCCAAGAGACCCAGTACTTC
J: TRBJ2-3; D: -; size: -; V: TRBV27; CDR3: CASSFIGGVEVLVGGPATDTQYF; DNA: TGTGCCAGCAGTTTCATCGGGGGTGTCGAGGTCTTAGTGGGGGGGCCGGCCACAGATACGCAGTATTTT
J: TRBJ2-1; D: TRBD1; size: many; V: TRBV6-5; CDR3: CASKPTTTGTGGNEQFF; DNA: TGTGCCAGCAAACCTACAACCACCGGGACAGGGGGCAATGAGCAGTTCTTC
J: TRBJ2-4; D: TRBD1; size: -; V: TRBV11-2; CDR3: CASSLDQGPGGHIQYF; DNA: TGTGCCAGCAGCTTAGATCAGGGGCCAGGGGGCCACATTCAGTACTTC
J: TRBJ2-1; D: -; size: -; V: TRBV6-5; CDR3: CASSPFTGSEQFF; DNA: TGTGCCAGCAGTCCATTCACGGGCAGTGAGCAGTTCTTC
J: TRBJ2-1; D: -; size: few; V: TRBV7-9; CDR3: CASSSEGRKQFF; DNA: TGTGCCAGCAGCTCGGAGGGACGAAAGCAGTTCTTC
J: TRBJ2-2; D: -; size: once; V: TRBV20-1; CDR3: CSANPPDRTRSGELFF; DNA: TGCAGTGCTAACCCCCCAGACAGGACAAGGTCCGGGGAGCTGTTTTTT
J: TRBJ2-5; D: TRBD2; size: many; V: TRBV6-1; CDR3: CASSERGLQETQYF; DNA: TGTGCCAGCAGCGAGCGGGGGCTGCAAGAGACCCAGTACTTC
J: TRBJ2-7; D: -; size: few; V: TRBV7-9; CDR3: CASSRGESGHEQYF; DNA: TGTGCCAGCAGCCGCGGCGAATCCGGCCACGAGCAGTACTTC
J: TRBJ1-2; D: -; size: few; V: TRBV6-1; CDR3: CATKGVPGFVGGYTF; DNA: TGTGCCACCAAGGGCGTTCCCGGGTTCGTGGGTGGCTACACCTTC
J: TRBJ2-4; D: -; size: many; V: TRBV7-6; CDR3: CASSIPNSNLLAKNIQYF; DNA: TGTGCCAGCAGCATCCCCAACAGCAACCTATTAGCCAAAAACATTCAGTACTTC
J: TRBJ2-1; D: TRBD2; size: -; V: TRBV7-9; CDR3: CASTPKRADSGGPYNEQFF; DNA: TGTGCCAGCACCCCCAAACGCGCGGATAGCGGGGGCCCATACAATGAGCAGTTCTTC
J: TRBJ1-4; D: -; size: once; V: TRBV6-2/TRBV6-3; CDR3: CASSPGPGLKNEKLFF; DNA: TGTGCCAGCAGCCCGGGTCCGGGACTGAAGAATGAAAAACTGTTTTTT
J: TRBJ2-3; D: TRBD1; size: few; V: TRBV6-1; CDR3: CASFSWAGPGGSSTDTQYF; DNA: TGTGCCAGCTTTTCGTGGGCCGGCCCAGGGGGTAGTAGCACAGATACGCAGTATTTT
J: TRBJ2-3; D: -; size: -; V: TRBV29-1; CDR3: CSVEDLWQFTDTQYF; DNA: TGCAGCGTTGAAGATCTTTGGCAGTTCACAGATACGCAGTATTTT
J: TRBJ1-1; D: -; size: -; V: TRBV6-2/TRBV6-3; CDR3: CASNPFEGLGMNTEAFF; DNA: TGTGCCAGCAACCCCTTCGAGGGGTTAGGGATGAACACTGAAGCTTTCTTT
J: TRBJ2-2; D: TRBD2; size: many; V: TRBV7-8; CDR3: CASSPSRGGITGELFF; DNA: TGTGCCAGCAGCCCCTCGCGGGGGGGTATCACCGGGGAGCTGTTTTTT
J: TRBJ1-1; D: TRBD1; size: -; V: TRBV9; CDR3: CASSVSGTGGLNTEAFF; DNA: TGTGCCAGCAGCGTATCCGGGACAGGGGGCCTGAACACTGAAGCTTTCTTT
J: TRBJ2-7; D: -; size: -; V: TRBV6-5; CDR3: CASSYSSGDDEQYF; DNA: TGTGCCAGCAGTTACTCTTCAGGGGACGACGAGCAGTACTTC
J: TRBJ1-1; D: -; size: -; V: TRBV7-8; CDR3: CASNLDSLNTEAFF; DNA: TGTGCCAGCAACTTAGACAGCCTGAACACTGAAGCTTTCTTT
J: TRBJ2-7; D: -; size: -; V: TRBV6-4; CDR3: CASSYAWQNYEQYF; DNA: TGTGCCAGCAGTTATGCCTGGCAAAACTACGAGCAGTACTTC
J: TRBJ2-2; D: TRBD1; size: -; V: TRBV29-1; CDR3: CSARTGENTGELFF; DNA: TGCAGCGCGCGGACAGGGGAGAACACCGGGGAGCTGTTTTTT
J: TRBJ1-2; D: TRBD1; size: -; V: TRBV20-1; CDR3: CSARGDRGYGYTF; DNA: TGCAGTGCTAGAGGCGACAGGGGATATGGCTACACCTTC
J: TRBJ1-2; D: -; size: -; V: TRBV28; CDR3: CASSLIGGLSYTF; DNA: TGTGCCAGCAGTTTAATCGGGGGGCTGTCCTACACCTTC
J: TRBJ2-1; D: -; size: -; V: TRBV7-2; CDR3: CASSLGTKTEQFF; DNA: TGTGCCAGCAGCTTAGGGACTAAGACTGAGCAGTTCTTC
J: TRBJ2-2; D: -; size: many; V: TRBV6-5; CDR3: CASRQYKPNTGELFF; DNA: TGTGCCAGTAGGCAATACAAGCCGAACACCGGGGAGCTGTTTTTT
J: TRBJ2-1; D: -; size: -; V: TRBV6-1; CDR3: CASSEGMYNEQFF; DNA: TGTGCCAGCAGTGAGGGGATGTACAATGAGCAGTTCTTC
J: TRBJ2-5; D: TRBD1; size: few; V: TRBV3-1; CDR3: CASSLLTGGLPETQYF; DNA: TGTGCCAGCAGCCTCTTGACAGGGGGGCTCCCAGAGACCCAGTACTTC
J: TRBJ2-1; D: -; size: few; V: TRBV7-2; CDR3: CASSPGKGRSYNEQFF; DNA: TGTGCCAGCAGCCCAGGTAAGGGGCGATCCTACAATGAGCAGTTCTTC
J: TRBJ1-5; D: -; size: few; V: TRBV27; CDR3: CASSLEAQFNQPQHF; DNA: TGTGCCAGCAGTTTGGAGGCCCAGTTCAATCAGCCCCAGCATTTT
J: TRBJ2-3; D: -; size: -; V: TRBV27; CDR3: CASSLIGLASTDTQYF; DNA: TGTGCCAGCAGTTTAATAGGGCTAGCTAGCACAGATACGCAGTATTTT
J: TRBJ2-1; D: -; size: -; V: TRBV19; CDR3: CASSIDLVDREQFF; DNA: TGTGCCAGTAGTATAGACCTAGTGGATCGTGAGCAGTTCTTC
J: TRBJ1-1; D: -; size: few; V: TRBV7-6; CDR3: CASTLMVGFEAFF; DNA: TGTGCCAGCACCCTCATGGTTGGGTTTGAAGCTTTCTTT
J: TRBJ2-3; D: TRBD1; size: -; V: TRBV24-1; CDR3: CATSDFSGTGSTDTQYF; DNA: TGTGCCACCAGTGATTTCTCCGGGACAGGGAGCACAGATACGCAGTATTTT
J: TRBJ2-2; D: TRBD1; size: few; V: TRBV12-3/TRBV12-4; CDR3: CASSSRGRDTGELFF; DNA: TGTGCCAGCAGTTCCAGGGGGCGCGACACCGGGGAGCTGTTTTTT
J: TRBJ2-5; D: TRBD1; size: once; V: TRBV6-6; CDR3: CASSYVTGHKETQYF; DNA: TGTGCCAGCAGTTACGTGACAGGGCACAAAGAGACCCAGTACTTC
J: TRBJ2-1; D: TRBD1; size: -; V: TRBV7-9; CDR3: CASSDAGTAYNEQFF; DNA: TGTGCCAGCAGCGATGCCGGGACAGCTTACAATGAGCAGTTCTTC
J: TRBJ2-4; D: TRBD1; size: -; V: TRBV7-9; CDR3: CASSLDRGRDIQYF; DNA: TGTGCCAGCAGCTTAGACAGGGGCCGGGACATTCAGTACTTC
J: TRBJ1-4; D: -; size: few; V: TRBV12-3/TRBV12-4; CDR3: CASSAGYHEKLFF; DNA: TGTGCCAGCAGCGCAGGTTACCATGAAAAACTGTTTTTT
J: TRBJ2-2; D: -; size: -; V: TRBV2; CDR3: CASSEDSLLSLGELFF; DNA: TGTGCCAGCAGTGAAGATTCCCTTTTGAGTTTGGGGGAGCTGTTTTTT
J: TRBJ2-1; D: TRBD2; size: -; V: TRBV6-2/TRBV6-3; CDR3: CASSYPSGGIDYNEQFF; DNA: TGTGCCAGCAGTTACCCTAGCGGGGGGATAGATTACAATGAGCAGTTCTTC
J: TRBJ1-2; D: -; size: once; V: TRBV2; CDR3: CASSPSRANYGYTF; DNA: TGTGCCAGCAGTCCTTCCCGGGCGAACTATGGCTACACCTTC
J: TRBJ2-3; D: TRBD1; size: few; V: TRBV11-2; CDR3: CASSVQGAITDTQYF; DNA: TGTGCCAGCAGCGTTCAGGGGGCTATTACAGATACGCAGTATTTT
J: TRBJ2-7; D: -; size: -; V: TRBV12-3/TRBV12-4; CDR3: CASSFGLLYEQYF; DNA: TGTGCCAGCAGTTTTGGCCTTCTCTACGAGCAGTACTTC
J: TRBJ2-1; D: TRBD2; size: many; V: TRBV7-2; CDR3: CASSANYFGGGLDNEQFF; DNA: TGTGCCAGCAGTGCAAATTACTTTGGCGGGGGGTTGGACAATGAGCAGTTCTTC
J: TRBJ2-7; D: -; size: many; V: TRBV27; CDR3: CASRRGYEQYF; DNA: TGTGCCAGTCGTCGGGGTTACGAGCAGTACTTC
J: TRBJ2-3; D: -; size: -; V: TRBV2; CDR3: CASSELTRDTQYF; DNA: TGTGCCAGCAGTGAATTAACTCGGGATACGCAGTATTTT
J: TRBJ2-6; D: -; size: few; V: TRBV19; CDR3: CASSIDLVPGRGANVLTF; DNA: TGTGCCAGTAGTATAGATCTGGTCCCCGGTCGGGGGGCCAACGTCCTGACTTTC
J: TRBJ2-5; D: -; size: many; V: TRBV7-9; CDR3: CASSFLEEETQYF; DNA: TGTGCCAGCAGCTTTTTGGAAGAAGAGACCCAGTACTTC
J: TRBJ2-6; D: -; size: -; V: TRBV20-1; CDR3: CSAPTGANVLTF; DNA: TGCAGTGCTCCTACTGGGGCCAACGTCCTGACTTTC